The present entry profiles one T cell receptor (beta chain) with its context. PCR amplification relied on 60 Vbeta primers (plus 13 Jbeta primers). TCRdb's table, derived via immunoSEQ multiplex PCR, lists solely in-frame clones and lacks some. The table lists 170,000 or so clones, under 90% of them singletons. This entry is derived from a study of cytomegalovirus exposure and HLA in healthy donors. The CDR3 has 15 residues. CDR1 SGHRS and CDR2 YFSETQ come from the germline V gene. The origin of this receptor is a man between 18 and 29 years old in good health and CMV-seronegative. The sequencing sample was made of PBMCs. The J gene is TRBJ2-5, the V gene TRBV5-1; D call uncertain. The J call is doubtful: the DNA matches TRBJ2-7 better. In DNA, the CDR3 is TGCGCCAGCAGCTTGGAATCAACAGCCTCCTACGAGCAGTACTTC. Residues: CASSLESTASYEQYF.